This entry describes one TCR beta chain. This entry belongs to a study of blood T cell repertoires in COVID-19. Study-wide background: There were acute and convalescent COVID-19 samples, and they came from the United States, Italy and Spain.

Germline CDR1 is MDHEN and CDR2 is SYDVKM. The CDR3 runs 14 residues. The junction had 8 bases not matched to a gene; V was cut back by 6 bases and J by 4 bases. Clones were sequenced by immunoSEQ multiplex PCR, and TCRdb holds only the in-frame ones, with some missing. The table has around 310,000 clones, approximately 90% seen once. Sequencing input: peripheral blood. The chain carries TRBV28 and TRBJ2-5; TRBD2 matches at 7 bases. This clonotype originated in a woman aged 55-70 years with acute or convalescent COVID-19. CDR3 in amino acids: CASRLWSSGETQYF. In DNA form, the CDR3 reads TGTGCCAGCAGACTTTGGTCTAGCGGAGAGACCCAGTACTTC.